The source of this TCR beta chain is a study of shared T cell receptors in the human thymus. This table comes from immunoSEQ multiplex PCR, and its TCRdb copy is limited to in-frame clones, with some not included. The sample lists hundreds of thousands of clones, 80% to 90% seen once, with under 0.01% in the top ten. This clone has only one observation. V lost 2 bases to trimming and J lost 5 bases; unmatched junction nucleotides: 15. The CDR3 has 18 amino acids. In germline, CDR1 is SGHRS, CDR2 YFSETQ. The same data also went into a second study, on human thymus T cells. That paper states: The source of the thymus tissue was resections taken during corrective heart surgery. Gene usage (both V and J) appeared biased in thymic and blood repertoires.

V is TRBV5-1 and J is TRBJ1-4; 7 bases are a match to TRBD1. The specimen was thymocytes. This clonotype was sampled from a boy younger than two with a congenital heart defect. CDR3 amino acids: CASSLSTRRDRRNEKLFF. The DNA of the CDR3 is TGCGCCAGCAGCTTAAGTACTAGACGGGACAGACGGAATGAAAAACTGTTTTTT.